Listed below are T cell receptor beta chains from one sample, sequenced in a study of cytomegalovirus exposure and HLA in healthy donors. This table comes from immunoSEQ multiplex PCR, and its TCRdb copy is limited to in-frame clones, with some not included. This table has about 180,000 clones, approximately 79% appearing once. Input material: PBMCs. These receptors were taken from a middle-aged woman in good health and CMV-seronegative. The CDR3 runs from the conserved cysteine through the conserved F or W. A D gene is named only where the DNA matches it firmly. Expanded clones are given a class, and other clones once, few, many or no size at all.

j_call	d_call	clone_size	v_call	cdr3_nt	cdr3_aa
TRBJ2-7	.	once	TRBV7-9	TGTGCCAGCAGTACGGGTCCGACCTACTACGAGCAGTACTTC	CASSTGPTYYEQYF
TRBJ1-5	TRBD1	few	TRBV6-1	TGTGCCAGCAGTGAAGCTGACAGGGTCAATCAGCCCCAGCATTTT	CASSEADRVNQPQHF
TRBJ2-7	.	.	TRBV9	TGTGCCAGCAGCGTCACTAGTAACTACGAGCAGTACTTC	CASSVTSNYEQYF
TRBJ1-2	TRBD1	.	TRBV6-1	TGTGCCAGCACCGAGCCGGGACAGGGTTTCTATGGCTACACCTTC	CASTEPGQGFYGYTF
TRBJ1-5	.	.	TRBV6-1	TGTGCCAGCAGTGAATGGGGACACCTTAGCAATCAGCCCCAGCATTTT	CASSEWGHLSNQPQHF
TRBJ1-3	.	.	TRBV19	TGTGCCAGTAGCTTCCAGGGCCCTGGAAACACCATATATTTT	CASSFQGPGNTIYF
TRBJ1-4	TRBD1	.	TRBV28	TGTGCCAGCAGTTTCGCGGACAGGGCCCCAACTAATGAAAAACTGTTTTTT	CASSFADRAPTNEKLFF
TRBJ1-1	.	.	TRBV6-6	TGTGCCAGCAGCCCGCCCAGGAGCGGCACTGAAGCTTTCTTT	CASSPPRSGTEAFF
TRBJ2-5	.	.	TRBV5-1	TGCGCCAGCAGCTTCGGGAACCAAGAGACCCAGTACTTC	CASSFGNQETQYF
TRBJ2-5	.	once	TRBV30	TGTGCCTGGAGTCCAAACTCCCCCGAGACCCAGTACTTC	CAWSPNSPETQYF
TRBJ1-1	.	.	TRBV2	TGTGCCAGCAGTGAAAGTATGGCGGGAACAGAAGCTTTCTTT	CASSESMAGTEAFF
TRBJ1-2	.	few	TRBV5-6	TGTGCCAGCAGCTTGGCAGCAGGGAATGGCTACACCTTC	CASSLAAGNGYTF
TRBJ1-5	TRBD1	once	TRBV28	TGTGCCAGCAACCCTCACCTAGGACAGGGATTTTATAGCAATCAGCCCCAGCATTTT	CASNPHLGQGFYSNQPQHF
TRBJ2-1	.	once	TRBV5-4	TGTGCCAGCAGCTTGGAGGGGAAGTCCGACAATGAGCAGTTCTTC	CASSLEGKSDNEQFF
TRBJ1-6	.	.	TRBV27	TGTGCCAGCAGCTTGGGGACATATAATTCACCCCTCCACTTT	CASSLGTYNSPLHF
TRBJ1-2	.	.	TRBV30	TGTGCCTGGGAAACAGGGCGCCGCGTCTACACCTTC	CAWETGRRVYTF
TRBJ2-3	.	few	TRBV19	TGTGCCAGCCGCATCCTAGGGGAAGATACGCAGTATTTT	CASRILGEDTQYF
TRBJ2-7	TRBD2	.	TRBV2	TGTGCCAGCAGTGAAGCGCTAGGGACTAGGACCCACGAGCAGTACTTC	CASSEALGTRTHEQYF
TRBJ1-4	.	.	TRBV20-1	TGCAGTGTTCAGGGCGGTGAAGCGGGGTTTTTT	CSVQGGEAGFF
TRBJ1-6	TRBD1	.	TRBV6-6	TGTGCCAGCAGTGCAGACAGGGAGTCTTCACCCCTCCACTTT	CASSADRESSPLHF
TRBJ2-7	TRBD1	.	TRBV7-9	TGTGCCAGCAGCCTAGGGGACAGGTCCTACGAGCAGTACTTC	CASSLGDRSYEQYF
TRBJ2-2	TRBD2	.	TRBV4-2	TGTGCCAGCAGCCAAGATCCACTAGCGGGGGACACCGGGGAGCTGTTTTTT	CASSQDPLAGDTGELFF
TRBJ2-1	TRBD2	once	TRBV28	TGTGCCAGCAAAAAACCTAGCGGGAGGGCCGGTGAGCAGTTCTTC	CASKKPSGRAGEQFF
TRBJ1-5	.	.	TRBV19	TGTGCCAGTAGTCCCGGGAGGGTAACTCAGCCCCAGCATTTT	CASSPGRVTQPQHF
TRBJ1-5	.	.	TRBV28	TGTGCCAGCAGCCTTCCGCCGGTGGGGGGGCCCCAGCATTTT	CASSLPPVGGPQHF
TRBJ1-5	.	.	TRBV12-5	TGTGCTAGTGCACCCTGGAGGGGTCAGCCCCAGCATTTT	CASAPWRGQPQHF
TRBJ2-5	.	.	TRBV29-1	TGCAGCGTTGTCGGGGTAGGAGGAGAGACCCAGTACTTC	CSVVGVGGETQYF
TRBJ1-2	TRBD1	.	TRBV9	TGTGCCAGCAGCGGACAGGGGTTAAGGTATGGCTACACCTTC	CASSGQGLRYGYTF
TRBJ1-2	TRBD1	.	TRBV6-5	TGTGCCAGCAGTTACTCGGGGACAGGGGTTGGCTACACCTTC	CASSYSGTGVGYTF
TRBJ1-5	.	.	TRBV6-5	TGTGCCAGCAGGGTTGGACTGATCAATCAGCCCCAGCATTTT	CASRVGLINQPQHF
TRBJ2-2	.	.	TRBV7-2	TGTGCCAGCAGCCGTACAGTTTACGGGGAGCTGTTTTTT	CASSRTVYGELFF
TRBJ2-3	TRBD2	.	TRBV7-6	TGTGCCAGCAGCTTAGGGGCGGGAGGGAGCACAGATACGCAGTATTTT	CASSLGAGGSTDTQYF
TRBJ2-1	TRBD2	.	TRBV2	TGTGCCAGCAAACCGAGCGGGGAAGTCAACAATGAGCAGTTCTTC	CASKPSGEVNNEQFF
TRBJ2-7	.	.	TRBV28	TGTGCCAGCGGCAGGCTACCCTACGAGCAGTACTTC	CASGRLPYEQYF
TRBJ2-1	.	.	TRBV29-1	TGCAGCGGCGGAGGCAATGAGCAGTTCTTC	CSGGGNEQFF
TRBJ2-1	.	.	TRBV7-2	TGTGCCAGCAGCTTAGACAGTTTCAATAACGTCTTC	CASSLDSFNNVF
TRBJ1-5	.	.	TRBV28	TGTGCCAGCAGTTCTCCGGGTTATAGCAATCAGCCCCAGCATTTT	CASSSPGYSNQPQHF
TRBJ1-3	.	few	TRBV27	TGTGCCAGCAGTTTAGGAGGGTCTGGAAACACCATATATTTT	CASSLGGSGNTIYF
TRBJ2-1	TRBD2	once	TRBV27	TGTGCCAGCCGGGCACTAGCGGCCTCCTACAATGAGCAGTTCTTC	CASRALAASYNEQFF
TRBJ2-1	TRBD2	.	TRBV5-6	TGTGCCAGCAGCTTGGTTGGCGGGGGGGGGAATGAGCAGTTCTTC	CASSLVGGGGNEQFF
TRBJ2-2	TRBD1	.	TRBV9	TGTGCCAGCAGCGCCCACGGACAGGGGATTTACACCGGGGAGCTGTTTTTT	CASSAHGQGIYTGELFF
TRBJ2-7	TRBD2	.	TRBV27	TGTGCCAGCAGCTCGGGACTAGCCCCCTACGAGCAGTACTTC	CASSSGLAPYEQYF
TRBJ2-1	.	.	TRBV12-5	TGTGCTAGTGGGGGCCGCGGGACGAATGAGCAGTTCTTC	CASGGRGTNEQFF
TRBJ1-2	.	few	TRBV9	TGTGCCAGCAGCGCTTGGGGGGGAAACTATGGCTACACCTTC	CASSAWGGNYGYTF
TRBJ2-2	.	.	TRBV7-9	TGTGCCAGCAGCTTAGGTAGCAGGGGCCCTAACACCGGGGAGCTGTTTTTT	CASSLGSRGPNTGELFF
TRBJ2-7	.	.	TRBV29-1	TGCAGCGTCGCCTCCCCCCAGGGGCGGTACGAGCAGTACTTC	CSVASPQGRYEQYF
TRBJ1-1	.	once	TRBV9	TGTGCCAGCAGCGTTAAGGGGTCGGGTGAAGCTTTCTTT	CASSVKGSGEAFF
TRBJ2-1	.	.	TRBV10-3	TGTGCCATCAGTGGCCGGGACACTCGGTTAAATGAGCAGTTCTTC	CAISGRDTRLNEQFF
TRBJ2-2	TRBD2	.	TRBV9	TGTGCCAGCAGCCCACGACCTACTAGCGGACTTATCGGGGAGCTGTTTTTT	CASSPRPTSGLIGELFF
TRBJ1-5	.	.	TRBV27	TGTGCCAGCAGTTTATCCGCAGGCCATCAGCCCCAGCATTTT	CASSLSAGHQPQHF
TRBJ2-5	.	.	TRBV6-5	TGTGCCAGCAGTTACGAAGGGGCCCAGTACTTC	CASSYEGAQYF